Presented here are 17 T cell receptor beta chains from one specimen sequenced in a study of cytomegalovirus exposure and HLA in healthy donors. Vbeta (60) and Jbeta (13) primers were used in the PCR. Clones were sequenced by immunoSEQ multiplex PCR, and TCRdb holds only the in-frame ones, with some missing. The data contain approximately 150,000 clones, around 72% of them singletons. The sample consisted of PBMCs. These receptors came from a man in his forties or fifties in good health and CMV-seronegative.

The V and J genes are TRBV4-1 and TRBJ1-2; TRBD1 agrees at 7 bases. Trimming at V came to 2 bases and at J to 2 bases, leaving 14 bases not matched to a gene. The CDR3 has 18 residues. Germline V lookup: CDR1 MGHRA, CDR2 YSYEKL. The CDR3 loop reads CASSQWTGGFLSNYGYTF. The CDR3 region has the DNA TGCGCCAGCAGCCAATGGACAGGAGGTTTTCTATCCAACTATGGCTACACCTTC.

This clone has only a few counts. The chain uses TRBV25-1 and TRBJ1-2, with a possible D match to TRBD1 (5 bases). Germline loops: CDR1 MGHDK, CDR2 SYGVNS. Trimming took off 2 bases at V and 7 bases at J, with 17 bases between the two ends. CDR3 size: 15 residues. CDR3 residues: CASSEPQGSYTGYTF. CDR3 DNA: TGTGCCAGCAGTGAACCTCAGGGTTCTTACACTGGCTACACCTTC.

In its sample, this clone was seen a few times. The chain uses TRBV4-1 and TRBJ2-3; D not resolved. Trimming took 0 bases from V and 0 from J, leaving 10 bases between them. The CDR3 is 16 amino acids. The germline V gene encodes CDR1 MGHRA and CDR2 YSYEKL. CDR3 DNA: TGCGCCAGCAGCCAAGATCACGGTGCTAGCACAGATACGCAGTATTTT. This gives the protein CASSQDHGASTDTQYF.

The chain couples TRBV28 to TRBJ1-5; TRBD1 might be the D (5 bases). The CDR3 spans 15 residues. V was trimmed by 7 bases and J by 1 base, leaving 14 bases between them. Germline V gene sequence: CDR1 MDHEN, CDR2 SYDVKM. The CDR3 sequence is CASIPGGESNQPQHF. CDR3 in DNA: TGTGCCAGCATTCCGGGAGGGGAAAGCAATCAGCCCCAGCATTTT.

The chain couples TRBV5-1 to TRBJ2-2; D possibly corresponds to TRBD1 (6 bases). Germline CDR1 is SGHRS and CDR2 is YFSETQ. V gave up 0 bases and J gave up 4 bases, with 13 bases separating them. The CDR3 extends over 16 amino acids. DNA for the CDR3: TGCGCCAGCAGCTTGGCCCCCGGGACACCCACCGGGGAGCTGTTTTTT. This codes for CASSLAPGTPTGELFF.

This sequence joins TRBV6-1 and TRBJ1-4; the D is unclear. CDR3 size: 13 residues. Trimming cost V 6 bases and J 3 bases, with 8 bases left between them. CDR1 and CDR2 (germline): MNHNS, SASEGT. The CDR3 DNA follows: TGTGCCAGCAGGATCGGGTCTAATGAAAAACTGTTTTTT. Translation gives CASRIGSNEKLFF.

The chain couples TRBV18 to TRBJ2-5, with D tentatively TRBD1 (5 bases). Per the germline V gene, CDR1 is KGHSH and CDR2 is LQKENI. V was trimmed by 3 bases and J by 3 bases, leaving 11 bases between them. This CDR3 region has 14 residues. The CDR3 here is CASSPSQGKETQYF. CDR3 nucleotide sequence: TGTGCCAGCTCACCTTCCCAGGGAAAAGAGACCCAGTACTTC. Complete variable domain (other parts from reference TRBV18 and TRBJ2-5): NAGVMQNPRHLVRRRGQEARLRCSPMKGHSHVYWYRQLPEEGLKFMVYLQKENIIDESGMPKERFSAEFPKEGPSILRIQQVVRGDSAAYFCASSPSQGKETQYFGPGTRLLVL.

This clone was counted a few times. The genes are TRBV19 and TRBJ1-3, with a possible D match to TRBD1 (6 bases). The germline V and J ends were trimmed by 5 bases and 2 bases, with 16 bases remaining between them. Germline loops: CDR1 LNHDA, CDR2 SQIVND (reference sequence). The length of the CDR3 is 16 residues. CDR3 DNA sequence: TGTGCCAGTAGTCCAACTTACAGGGATCCTGGAAACACCATATATTTT. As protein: CASSPTYRDPGNTIYF.

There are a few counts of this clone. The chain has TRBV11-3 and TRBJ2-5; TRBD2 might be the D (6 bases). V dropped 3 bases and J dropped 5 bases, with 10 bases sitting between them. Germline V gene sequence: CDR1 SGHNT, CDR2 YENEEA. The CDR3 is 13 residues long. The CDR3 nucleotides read TGTGCCAGCAGCTTGGGCGGGGAGGAGACCCAGTACTTC. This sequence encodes CASSLGGEETQYF.

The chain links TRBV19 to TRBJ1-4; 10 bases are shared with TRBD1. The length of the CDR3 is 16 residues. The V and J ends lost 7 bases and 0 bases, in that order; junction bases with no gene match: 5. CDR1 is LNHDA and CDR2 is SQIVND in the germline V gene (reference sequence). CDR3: CASTRQGAPTNEKLFF. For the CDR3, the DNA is TGTGCCAGTACACGACAGGGGGCCCCAACTAATGAAAAACTGTTTTTT.

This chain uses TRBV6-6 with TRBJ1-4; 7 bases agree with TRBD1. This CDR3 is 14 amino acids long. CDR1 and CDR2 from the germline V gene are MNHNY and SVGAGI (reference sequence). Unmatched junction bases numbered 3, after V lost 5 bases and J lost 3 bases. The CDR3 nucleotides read TGTGCCAGCAGTGACAGGGAGGCTAATGAAAAACTGTTTTTT. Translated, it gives CASSDREANEKLFF.

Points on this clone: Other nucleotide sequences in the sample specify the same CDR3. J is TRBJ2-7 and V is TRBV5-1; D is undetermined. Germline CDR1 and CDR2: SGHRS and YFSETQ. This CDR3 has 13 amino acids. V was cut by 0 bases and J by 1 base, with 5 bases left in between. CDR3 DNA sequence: TGCGCCAGCAGCTTGGCAGGATCCTACGAGCAGTACTTC. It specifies CASSLAGSYEQYF.

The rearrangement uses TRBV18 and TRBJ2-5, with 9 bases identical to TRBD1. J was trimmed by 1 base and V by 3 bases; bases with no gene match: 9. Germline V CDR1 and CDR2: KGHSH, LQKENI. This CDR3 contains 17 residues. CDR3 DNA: TGTGCCAGCTCACCGACCGAGAACAGGGGGCCCCAAGAGACCCAGTACTTC. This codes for CASSPTENRGPQETQYF. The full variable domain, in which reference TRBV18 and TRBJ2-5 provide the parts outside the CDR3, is NAGVMQNPRHLVRRRGQEARLRCSPMKGHSHVYWYRQLPEEGLKFMVYLQKENIIDESGMPKERFSAEFPKEGPSILRIQQVVRGDSAAYFCASSPTENRGPQETQYFGPGTRLLVL.

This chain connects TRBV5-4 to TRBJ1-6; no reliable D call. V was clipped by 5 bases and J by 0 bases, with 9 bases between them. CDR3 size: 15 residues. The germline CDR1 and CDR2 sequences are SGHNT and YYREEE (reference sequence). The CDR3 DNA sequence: TGTGCCAGCAGTACTGGTAGCTCCTATAATTCACCCCTCCACTTT. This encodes CASSTGSSYNSPLHF.

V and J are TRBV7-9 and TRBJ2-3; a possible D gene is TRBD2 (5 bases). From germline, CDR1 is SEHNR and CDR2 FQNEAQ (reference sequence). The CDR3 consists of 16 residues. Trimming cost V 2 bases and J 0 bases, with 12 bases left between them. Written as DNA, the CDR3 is TGTGCCAGCAGCTTATCGGGCCGAGGGAGCACAGATACGCAGTATTTT. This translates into CASSLSGRGSTDTQYF.

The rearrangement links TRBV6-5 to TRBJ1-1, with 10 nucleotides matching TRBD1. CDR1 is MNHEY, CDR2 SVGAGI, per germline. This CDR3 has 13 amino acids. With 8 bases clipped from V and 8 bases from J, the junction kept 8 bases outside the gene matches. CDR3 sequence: CASEETGGREAFF. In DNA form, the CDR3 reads TGTGCCAGCGAGGAGACAGGGGGCCGAGAAGCTTTCTTT.

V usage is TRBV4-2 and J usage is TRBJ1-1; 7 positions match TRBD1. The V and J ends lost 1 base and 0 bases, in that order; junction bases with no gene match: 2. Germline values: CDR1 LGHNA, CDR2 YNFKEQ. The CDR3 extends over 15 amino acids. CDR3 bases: TGTGCCAGCAGCCAAGTAGGGGGCTTGAACACTGAAGCTTTCTTT. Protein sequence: CASSQVGGLNTEAFF.